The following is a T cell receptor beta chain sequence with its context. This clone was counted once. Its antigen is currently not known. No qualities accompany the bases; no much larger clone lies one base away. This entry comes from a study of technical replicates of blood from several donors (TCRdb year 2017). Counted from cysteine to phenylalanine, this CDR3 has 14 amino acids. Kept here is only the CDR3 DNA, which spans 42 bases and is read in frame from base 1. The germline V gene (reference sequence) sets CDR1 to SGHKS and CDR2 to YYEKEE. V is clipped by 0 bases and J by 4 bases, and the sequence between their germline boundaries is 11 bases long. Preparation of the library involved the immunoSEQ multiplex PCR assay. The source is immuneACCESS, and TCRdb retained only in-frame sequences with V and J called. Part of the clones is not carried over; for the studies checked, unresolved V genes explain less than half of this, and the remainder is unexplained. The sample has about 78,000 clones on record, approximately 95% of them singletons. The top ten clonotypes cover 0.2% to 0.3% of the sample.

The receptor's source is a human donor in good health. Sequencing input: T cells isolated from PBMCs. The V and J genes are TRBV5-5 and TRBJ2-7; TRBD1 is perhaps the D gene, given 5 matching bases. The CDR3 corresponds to CASSLEGERYEQYF. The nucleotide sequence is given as TGTGCCAGCAGCTTGGAAGGGGAAAGGTACGAGCAGTACTTC.